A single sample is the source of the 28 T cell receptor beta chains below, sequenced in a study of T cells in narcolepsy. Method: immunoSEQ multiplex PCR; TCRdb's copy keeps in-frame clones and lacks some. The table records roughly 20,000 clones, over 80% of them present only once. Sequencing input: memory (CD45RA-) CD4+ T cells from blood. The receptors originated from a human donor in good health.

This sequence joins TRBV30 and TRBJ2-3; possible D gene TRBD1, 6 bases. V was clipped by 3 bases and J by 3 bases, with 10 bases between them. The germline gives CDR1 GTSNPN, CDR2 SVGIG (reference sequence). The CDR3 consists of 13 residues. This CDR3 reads CAWSTGLTDTQYF. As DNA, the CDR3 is TGTGCCTGGAGCACAGGGTTAACAGATACGCAGTATTTT.

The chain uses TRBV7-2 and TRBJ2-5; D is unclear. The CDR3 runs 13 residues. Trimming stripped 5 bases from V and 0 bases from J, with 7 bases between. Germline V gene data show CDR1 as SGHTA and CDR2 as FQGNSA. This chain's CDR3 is CASSPYNQETQYF. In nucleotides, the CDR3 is TGTGCCAGCAGCCCATACAACCAAGAGACCCAGTACTTC.

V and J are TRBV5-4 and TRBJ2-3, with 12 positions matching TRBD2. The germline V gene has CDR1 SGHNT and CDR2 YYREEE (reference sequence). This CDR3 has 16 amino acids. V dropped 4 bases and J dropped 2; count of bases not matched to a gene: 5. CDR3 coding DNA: TGTGCCAGCAGCGCCGGACTAGCGGGGCTCACAGATACGCAGTATTTT. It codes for CASSAGLAGLTDTQYF.

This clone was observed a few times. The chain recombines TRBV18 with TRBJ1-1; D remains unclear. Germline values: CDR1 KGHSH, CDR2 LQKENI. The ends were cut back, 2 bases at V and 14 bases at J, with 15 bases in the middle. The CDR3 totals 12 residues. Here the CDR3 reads CASSPGPLNGFF. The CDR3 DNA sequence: TGTGCCAGCTCACCAGGGCCCTTGAACGGATTCTTT.

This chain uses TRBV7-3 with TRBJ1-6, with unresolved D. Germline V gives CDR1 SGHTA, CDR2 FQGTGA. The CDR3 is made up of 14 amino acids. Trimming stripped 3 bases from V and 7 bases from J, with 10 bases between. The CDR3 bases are TGTGCCAGCAGCTTGGCCCTTGGGAATTCACCCCTCCACTTT. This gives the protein CASSLALGNSPLHF.

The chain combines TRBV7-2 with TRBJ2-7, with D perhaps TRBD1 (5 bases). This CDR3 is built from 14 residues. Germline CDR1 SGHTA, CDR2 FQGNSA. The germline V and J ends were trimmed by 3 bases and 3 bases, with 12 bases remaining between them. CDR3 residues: CASSFGQGHYEQYF. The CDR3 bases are TGTGCCAGCAGCTTCGGCCAGGGTCACTACGAGCAGTACTTC. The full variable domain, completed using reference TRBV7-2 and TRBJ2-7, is GAGVSQSPSNKVTEKGKDVELRCDPISGHTALYWYRQSLGQGLEFLIYFQGNSAPDKSGLPSDRFSAERTGGSVSTLTIQRTQQEDSAVYLCASSFGQGHYEQYFGPGTRLTVT.

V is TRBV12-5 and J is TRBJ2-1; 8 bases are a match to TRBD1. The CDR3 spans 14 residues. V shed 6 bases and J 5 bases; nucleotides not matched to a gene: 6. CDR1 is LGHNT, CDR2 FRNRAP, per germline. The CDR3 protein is CASGTGQANNEQFF. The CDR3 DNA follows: TGTGCTAGTGGAACGGGACAGGCCAACAATGAGCAGTTCTTC.

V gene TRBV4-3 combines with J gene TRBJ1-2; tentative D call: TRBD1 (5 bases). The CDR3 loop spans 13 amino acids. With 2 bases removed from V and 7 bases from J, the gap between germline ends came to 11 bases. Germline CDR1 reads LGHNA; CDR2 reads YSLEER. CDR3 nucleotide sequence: TGCGCCAGCAGCCAATCGAGACAGACTGGCTACACCTTC. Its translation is CASSQSRQTGYTF.

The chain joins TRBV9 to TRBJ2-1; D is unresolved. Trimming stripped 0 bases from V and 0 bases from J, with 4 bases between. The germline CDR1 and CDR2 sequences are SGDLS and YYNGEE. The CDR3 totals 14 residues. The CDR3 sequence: CASSVVSSYNEQFF. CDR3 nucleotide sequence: TGTGCCAGCAGCGTAGTTAGCTCCTACAATGAGCAGTTCTTC.

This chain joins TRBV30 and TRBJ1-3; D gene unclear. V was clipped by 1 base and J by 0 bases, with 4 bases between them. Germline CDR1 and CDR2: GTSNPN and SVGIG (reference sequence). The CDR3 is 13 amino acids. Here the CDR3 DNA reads TGTGCCTGGAGTGAGGACTCTGGAAACACCATATATTTT. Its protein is CAWSEDSGNTIYF. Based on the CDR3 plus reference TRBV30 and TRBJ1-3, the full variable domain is SQTIHQWPATLVQPVGSPLSLECTVEGTSNPNLYWYRQAAGRGLQLLFYSVGIGQISSEVPQNLSASRPQDRQFILSSKKLLLSDSGFYLCAWSEDSGNTIYFGEGSWLTVV.

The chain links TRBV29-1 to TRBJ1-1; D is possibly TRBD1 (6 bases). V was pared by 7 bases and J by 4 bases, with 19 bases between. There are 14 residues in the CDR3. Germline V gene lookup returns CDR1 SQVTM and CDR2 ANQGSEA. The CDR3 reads CSAALGATGTEAFF. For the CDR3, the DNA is TGCAGCGCCGCATTGGGGGCGACGGGCACTGAAGCTTTCTTT.

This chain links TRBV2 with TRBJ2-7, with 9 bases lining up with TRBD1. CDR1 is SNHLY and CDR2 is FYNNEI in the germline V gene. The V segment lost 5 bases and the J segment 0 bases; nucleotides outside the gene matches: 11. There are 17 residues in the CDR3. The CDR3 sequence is CASSKGQRTGDSYEQYF. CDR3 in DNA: TGTGCCAGCAGTAAGGGTCAGAGGACAGGGGACTCCTACGAGCAGTACTTC.

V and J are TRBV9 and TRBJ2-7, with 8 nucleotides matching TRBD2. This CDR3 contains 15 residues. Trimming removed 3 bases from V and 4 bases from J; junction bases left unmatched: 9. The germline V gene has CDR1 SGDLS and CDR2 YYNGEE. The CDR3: CASSAGWTSTYEQYF. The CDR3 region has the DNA TGTGCCAGCAGCGCTGGGTGGACTAGCACTTACGAGCAGTACTTC.

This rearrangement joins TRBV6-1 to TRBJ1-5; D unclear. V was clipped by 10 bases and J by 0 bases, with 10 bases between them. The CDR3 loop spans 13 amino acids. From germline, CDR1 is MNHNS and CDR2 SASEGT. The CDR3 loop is CATRLYSNQPQHF. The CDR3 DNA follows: TGTGCCACTAGACTTTATAGCAATCAGCCCCAGCATTTT.

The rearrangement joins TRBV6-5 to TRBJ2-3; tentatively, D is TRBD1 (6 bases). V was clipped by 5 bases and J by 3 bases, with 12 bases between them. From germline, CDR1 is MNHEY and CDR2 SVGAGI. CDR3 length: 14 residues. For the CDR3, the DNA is TGTGCCAGCAGTCAGGGGCGCCGAACAGATACGCAGTATTTT. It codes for CASSQGRRTDTQYF.

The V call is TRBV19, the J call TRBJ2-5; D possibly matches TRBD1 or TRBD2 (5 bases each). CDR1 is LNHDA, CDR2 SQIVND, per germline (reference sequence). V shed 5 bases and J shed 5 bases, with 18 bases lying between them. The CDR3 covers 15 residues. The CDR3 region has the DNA TGTGCCAGTAGTTCCCCAAATAAGGGGACCGAGACCCAGTACTTC. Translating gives CASSSPNKGTETQYF.

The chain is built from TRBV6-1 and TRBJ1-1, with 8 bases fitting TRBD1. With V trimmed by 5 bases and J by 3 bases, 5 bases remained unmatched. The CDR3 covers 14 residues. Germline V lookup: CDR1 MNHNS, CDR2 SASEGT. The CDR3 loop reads CASSRQGRDTEAFF. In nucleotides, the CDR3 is TGTGCCAGCAGTCGACAGGGGAGGGACACTGAAGCTTTCTTT.

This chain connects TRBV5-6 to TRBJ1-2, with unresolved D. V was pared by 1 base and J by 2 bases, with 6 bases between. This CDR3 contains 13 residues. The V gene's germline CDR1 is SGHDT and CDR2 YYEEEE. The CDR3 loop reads CASSLPHNYGYTF. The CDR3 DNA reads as TGTGCCAGCAGCTTGCCTCACAACTATGGCTACACCTTC.

This chain's CDR3 is CASSPSRTGMNTEAFF. DNA of the CDR3: TGTGCCAGCAGCCCGAGCCGGACAGGGATGAACACTGAAGCTTTCTTT. This chain connects TRBV11-1 to TRBJ1-1; 8 bases are a match to TRBD1. V dropped 5 bases and J dropped 0; count of bases not matched to a gene: 8. Germline CDR1 reads SGHAT; CDR2 reads FQDESV (reference sequence). The CDR3 covers 16 residues.

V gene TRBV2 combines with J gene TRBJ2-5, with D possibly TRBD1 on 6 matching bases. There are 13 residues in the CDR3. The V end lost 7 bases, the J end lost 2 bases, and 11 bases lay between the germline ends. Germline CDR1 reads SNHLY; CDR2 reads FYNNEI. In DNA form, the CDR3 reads TGTGCCAGCAATGGGGGCCGTCAAGAGACCCAGTACTTC. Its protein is CASNGGRQETQYF.

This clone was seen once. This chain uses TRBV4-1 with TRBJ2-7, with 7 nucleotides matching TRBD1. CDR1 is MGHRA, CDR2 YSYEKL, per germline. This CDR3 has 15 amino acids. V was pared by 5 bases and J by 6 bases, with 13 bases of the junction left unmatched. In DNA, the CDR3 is TGCGCCAGCAGCATTTCCCCGGGACAGAAGTTCGAGCAGTACTTC. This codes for CASSISPGQKFEQYF.

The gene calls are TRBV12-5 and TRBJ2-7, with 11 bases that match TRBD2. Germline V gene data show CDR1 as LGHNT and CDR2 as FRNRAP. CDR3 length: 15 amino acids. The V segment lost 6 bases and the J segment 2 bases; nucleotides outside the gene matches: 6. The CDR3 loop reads CASGRGTSGTYEQYF. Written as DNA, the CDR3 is TGTGCTAGTGGCCGGGGGACTAGCGGAACCTACGAGCAGTACTTC. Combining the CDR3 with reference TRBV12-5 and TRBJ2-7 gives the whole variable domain DARVTQTPRHKVTEMGQEVTMRCQPILGHNTVFWYRQTMMQGLELLAYFRNRAPLDDSGMPKDRFSAEMPDATLATLKIQPSEPRDSAVYFCASGRGTSGTYEQYFGPGTRLTVT.

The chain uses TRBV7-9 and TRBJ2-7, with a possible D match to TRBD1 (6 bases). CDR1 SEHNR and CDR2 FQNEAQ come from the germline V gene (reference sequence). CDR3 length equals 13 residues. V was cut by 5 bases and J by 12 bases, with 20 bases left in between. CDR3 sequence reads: CASSPVGYPRGYF. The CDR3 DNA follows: TGTGCCAGCAGCCCAGTAGGTTACCCCAGGGGGTACTTC.

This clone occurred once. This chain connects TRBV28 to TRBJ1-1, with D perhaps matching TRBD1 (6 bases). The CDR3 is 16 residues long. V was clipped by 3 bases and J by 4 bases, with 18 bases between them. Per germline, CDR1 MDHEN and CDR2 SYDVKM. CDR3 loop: CASSFLGGGGSTEAFF. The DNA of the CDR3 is TGTGCCAGCAGTTTCTTAGGGGGGGGCGGGAGCACTGAAGCTTTCTTT.

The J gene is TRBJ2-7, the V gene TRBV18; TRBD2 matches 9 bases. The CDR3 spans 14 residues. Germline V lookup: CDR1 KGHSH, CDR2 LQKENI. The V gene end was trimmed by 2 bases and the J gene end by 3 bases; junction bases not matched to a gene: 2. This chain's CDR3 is CASSPGTSFYEQYF. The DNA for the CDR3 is TGTGCCAGCTCACCAGGGACTAGCTTCTACGAGCAGTACTTC.

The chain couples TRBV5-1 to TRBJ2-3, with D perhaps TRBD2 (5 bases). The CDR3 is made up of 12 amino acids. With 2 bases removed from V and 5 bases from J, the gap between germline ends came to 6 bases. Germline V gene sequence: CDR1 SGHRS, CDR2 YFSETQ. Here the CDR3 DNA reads TGCGCCAGCAGCTTTGGAGGAGATACGCAGTATTTT. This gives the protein CASSFGGDTQYF.

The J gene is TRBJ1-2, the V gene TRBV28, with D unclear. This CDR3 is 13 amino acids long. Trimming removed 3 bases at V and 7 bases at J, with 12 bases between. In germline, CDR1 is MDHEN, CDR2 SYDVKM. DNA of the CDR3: TGTGCCAGCAGTTTTGTCAGGTCCGGTGGCTACACCTTC. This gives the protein CASSFVRSGGYTF.

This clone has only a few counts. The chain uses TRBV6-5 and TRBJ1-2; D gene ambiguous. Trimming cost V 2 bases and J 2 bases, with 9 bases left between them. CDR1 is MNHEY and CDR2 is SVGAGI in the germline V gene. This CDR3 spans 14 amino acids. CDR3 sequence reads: CASSYAPANYGYTF. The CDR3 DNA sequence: TGTGCCAGCAGTTACGCCCCAGCGAACTATGGCTACACCTTC.